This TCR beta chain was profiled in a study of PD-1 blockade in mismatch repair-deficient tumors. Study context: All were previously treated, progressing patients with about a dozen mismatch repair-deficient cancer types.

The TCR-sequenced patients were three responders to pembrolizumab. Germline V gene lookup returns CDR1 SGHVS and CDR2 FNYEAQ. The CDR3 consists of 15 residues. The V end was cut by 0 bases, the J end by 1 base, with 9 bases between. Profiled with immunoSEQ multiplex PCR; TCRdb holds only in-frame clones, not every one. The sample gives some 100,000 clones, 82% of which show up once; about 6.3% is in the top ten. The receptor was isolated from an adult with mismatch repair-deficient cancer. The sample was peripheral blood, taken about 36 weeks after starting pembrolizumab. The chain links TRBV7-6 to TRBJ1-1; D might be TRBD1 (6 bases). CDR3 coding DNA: TGTGCCAGCAGCTTAGCGGGGGGCTGGAACACTGAAGCTTTCTTT. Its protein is CASSLAGGWNTEAFF.